This T cell receptor (beta chain) is from a study of cytomegalovirus exposure and HLA in healthy donors. Findings and caveats of the study: In an earlier analysis, about 87% or about 30%: the productive usage of most TCR beta V segments.

This clone was seen once. No antigen is known for it. This PCR relied on a set of 60 Vbeta primers and 13 Jbeta primers. Generated by immunoSEQ multiplex PCR, the TCRdb table keeps only in-frame clones and is missing some. The sample carries about 150,000 clones, about four fifths recorded once. This TCR was sampled from a boy aged 2 to 10 in good health and CMV-seronegative. The sample taken for sequencing was PBMCs.

CDR3 nucleotides: TGCAGCGTTCTGGAAGGGGCAGATACGCAGTATTTT. As protein: CSVLEGADTQYF. This chain links TRBV29-1 with TRBJ2-3; weak D call: TRBD1 (5 bases). CDR3 length: 12 amino acids. CDR1 and CDR2 from the germline V gene are SQVTM and ANQGSEA. V lost 5 bases, J lost 4 bases, and 10 bases lay in between.